Listed here are 26 T cell receptor beta chains from one sample, sequenced in a study of CD8+ T cells in alopecia areata. The treatment denotes: oral pan-JAK inhibitor, 5-10 mg twice daily. Extracted from the samples, RNA was reverse transcribed into cDNA to serve as the sequencing template. Some clones are missing from TCRdb's copy, which holds only in-frame ones; the method was immunoSEQ multiplex PCR. The data show 75,000 to 100,000 clones, over 70% seen once. The material sequenced was CD8+ T cells sorted from blood, taken between weeks 43 and 45, from a patient treated with tofacitinib. The receptors here all came from a human donor with alopecia areata.

The V and J genes are TRBV19 and TRBJ2-1; D unresolved. Between the trimmed V and J ends, which lost 5 bases and 7 bases, there was a span of 12 bases. The CDR3 has 13 residues. Germline CDR1 is LNHDA and CDR2 is SQIVND (reference sequence). For the CDR3, the DNA is TGTGCCAGTAGTCTGACGGCCCCTAATGAGCAGTTCTTC. Translating it yields CASSLTAPNEQFF.

This chain uses TRBV6-5 with TRBJ1-5; D is uncertain. The germline V gene encodes CDR1 MNHEY and CDR2 SVGAGI. V was shortened by 6 bases and J by 7 bases, with 13 bases between the two germline ends. The CDR3 totals 13 residues. CDR3 in DNA: TGTGCCAGCAGCCTTGGCGGGGAACAGCCCCAGCATTTT. The encoded protein is CASSLGGEQPQHF.

This chain links TRBV29-1 with TRBJ1-2, with 9 bases that match TRBD1. V gave up 3 bases and J gave up 7 bases; unmatched junction bases: 9. The germline gives CDR1 SQVTM, CDR2 ANQGSEA. The CDR3 totals 14 residues. The DNA for the CDR3 is TGCAGCGTTGAGGGAGGGACAGGGCAACCTGGCTACACCTTC. This gives the protein CSVEGGTGQPGYTF.

A remark on this clone: Other DNA sequences in the same sample also yield this CDR3. V usage is TRBV5-1 and J usage is TRBJ1-5; D is possibly TRBD1 (5 bases). Trimming shortened V by 0 bases and J by 4 bases, and 11 bases separated the two germline ends. This CDR3 is built from 15 residues. Germline assignment: CDR1 SGHRS and CDR2 YFSETQ. This chain's CDR3 is CASSLGQGGNQPQHF. CDR3 bases: TGCGCCAGCAGCTTGGGGCAGGGTGGTAATCAGCCCCAGCATTTT.

The chain couples TRBV30 to TRBJ2-7; 7 bases align to TRBD2. This CDR3 comprises 12 residues. Germline values: CDR1 GTSNPN, CDR2 SVGIG (reference sequence). V shed 1 base and J 4 bases; nucleotides not matched to a gene: 1. The CDR3 protein is CAWSGEGYEQYF. The CDR3 DNA reads as TGTGCCTGGAGTGGGGAGGGTTACGAGCAGTACTTC.

The chain links TRBV5-1 to TRBJ2-7, with D possibly TRBD1 on 6 matching bases. The V end was cut by 0 bases, the J end by 0 bases, with 10 bases between. The CDR3 contains 15 residues. Per germline, CDR1 SGHRS and CDR2 YFSETQ. The CDR3 coding sequence is TGCGCCAGCAGCTTGGTTAACAGGGTCTCCTACGAGCAGTACTTC. Its translation is CASSLVNRVSYEQYF.

The CDR3 region has the DNA TGTGCCAGCAGTGACTCAGGACAGGGGTACAATGAGCAGTTCTTC. The encoded protein is CASSDSGQGYNEQFF. The chain combines TRBV6-4 with TRBJ2-1, with 9 bases matching TRBD1. The CDR3 sequence is 15 residues long. Germline V lookup: CDR1 MRHNA, CDR2 SNTAGT. Trimming cost V 0 bases and J 4 bases; bases outside gene matches: 1.

V is TRBV27 and J is TRBJ1-2, with D perhaps matching TRBD1 (6 bases). Trimming removed 6 bases from V and 4 bases from J, with 12 bases in between. The CDR3 covers 13 residues. Germline values: CDR1 MNHEY, CDR2 SMNVEV (reference sequence). The chain's CDR3 is CASSLTGPYGYTF. The CDR3 DNA is TGTGCCAGCAGCCTGACAGGCCCCTATGGCTACACCTTC.

This clone was detected only once. The V call is TRBV29-1, the J call TRBJ1-2; no reliable D call. Trimming took off 6 bases at V and 5 bases at J, with 10 bases between the two ends. The germline V gene encodes CDR1 SQVTM and CDR2 ANQGSEA. There are 11 residues in the CDR3. In DNA, the CDR3 is TGCAGCGTGTCCTCGGCTTATGGCTACACCTTC. Translated, it gives CSVSSAYGYTF.

This chain connects TRBV7-2 to TRBJ2-7; D may be TRBD1 (8 bases). CDR1 is SGHTA, CDR2 FQGNSA, per germline. The CDR3 is 17 residues long. Between the trimmed V and J ends, which lost 8 bases and 3 bases, there was a span of 26 bases. CDR3 residues: CASAGGPSGGRIYEQYF. CDR3 DNA: TGTGCCAGCGCCGGGGGGCCGTCAGGGGGCCGAATCTACGAGCAGTACTTC.

This sequence joins TRBV6-1 and TRBJ1-2; possibly TRBD1 for D (6 bases). V was trimmed by 8 bases and J by 10 bases, leaving 17 bases between them. From germline, CDR1 is MNHNS and CDR2 SASEGT. CDR3 size: 12 residues. The CDR3 nucleotides read TGTGCCAGCCGAGAGCCGGACAGAGTCTACACCTTC. This codes for CASREPDRVYTF.

This clone was seen only a few times. The rearrangement joins TRBV30 to TRBJ1-2; possibly TRBD1 for D (6 bases). Germline CDR1 is GTSNPN and CDR2 is SVGIG (reference sequence). The CDR3 runs 13 residues. V was trimmed by 3 bases and J by 8 bases, leaving 16 bases between them. The CDR3 here is CAWRAGQLNGYTF. The CDR3 DNA is TGTGCCTGGAGGGCAGGACAGTTGAACGGCTACACCTTC. Looking up the rest from reference TRBV30 and TRBJ1-2 gives the full variable domain: SQTIHQWPATLVQPVGSPLSLECTVEGTSNPNLYWYRQAAGRGLQLLFYSVGIGQISSEVPQNLSASRPQDRQFILSSKKLLLSDSGFYLCAWRAGQLNGYTFGSGTRLTVV.

V gene TRBV5-1 combines with J gene TRBJ1-1, with TRBD1 as a possible D gene (6 bases). Germline CDR1 is SGHRS and CDR2 is YFSETQ. V lost 4 bases and J 4 bases, leaving 17 bases between the germline ends. The CDR3 has 15 amino acids. CDR3: CASSRRRDRTTEAFF. The DNA for the CDR3 is TGCGCCAGCAGCCGTCGGCGCGACAGGACCACTGAAGCTTTCTTT. The full variable domain, rest sourced from reference TRBV5-1 and TRBJ1-1, is KAGVTQTPRYLIKTRGQQVTLSCSPISGHRSVSWYQQTPGQGLQFLFEYFSETQRNKGNFPGRFSGRQFSNSRSEMNVSTLELGDSALYLCASSRRRDRTTEAFFGQGTRLTVV.

In its sample, this clone was seen a few times. The genes are TRBV13 and TRBJ1-1; D is unresolved. Deletions cut 5 bases from V and 5 bases from J, with 12 bases between. The germline V gene has CDR1 PRHDT and CDR2 FYEKMQ (reference sequence). CDR3 length: 13 residues. The CDR3, as DNA: TGTGCCAGCAGCCCTTGGACGGGAACTGAAGCTTTCTTT. It yields the protein CASSPWTGTEAFF.

The chain has TRBV2 and TRBJ1-1, with a tentative D call TRBD1 (5 bases). The V gene's germline CDR1 is SNHLY and CDR2 FYNNEI. The V gene lost 2 bases and the J gene lost 1 base, with 8 bases spanning the gap. The CDR3 is 14 residues long. Here the CDR3 DNA reads TGTGCCAGCAGTGAACGGAGGGGGAACACTGAAGCTTTCTTT. This encodes CASSERRGNTEAFF.

The count of this clone is one. The genes are TRBV4-2 and TRBJ2-7; D ambiguous. Germline CDR1 is LGHNA and CDR2 is YNFKEQ. Trimming took off 9 bases at V and 2 bases at J, with 17 bases between the two ends. CDR3 size: 14 residues. DNA for the CDR3: TGTGCCAGTTCCTTGGTAGGGTCCACCTACGAGCAGTACTTC. Translation: CASSLVGSTYEQYF.

By its share, this clone is medium-sized (0.01 to 0.1%). Other DNA sequences from this sample encode an identical CDR3 as well. The rearrangement joins TRBV10-2 to TRBJ1-5; D remains ambiguous. V was trimmed by 0 bases and J by 0 bases, leaving 9 bases between them. The CDR3 runs to 16 residues. From germline, CDR1 is WSHSY and CDR2 SAAADI. The CDR3: CASSESPGNSNQPQHF. In DNA, the CDR3 is TGCGCCAGCAGTGAGTCCCCAGGAAATAGCAATCAGCCCCAGCATTTT.

The chain is built from TRBV27 and TRBJ2-3, with 7 bases that match TRBD1. The CDR3 spans 13 residues. Germline trimming cut 3 bases from V and 6 bases from J; bases unmatched to any gene: 3. Germline lookup yields CDR1 MNHEY and CDR2 SMNVEV (reference sequence). CDR3 nucleotide sequence: TGTGCCAGCAGTTTCGGGACAGCCGATACGCAGTATTTT. Its protein product is CASSFGTADTQYF.

V is TRBV5-1 and J is TRBJ2-1; TRBD1 might be the D (6 bases). The ends were cut back, 3 bases at V and 2 bases at J, with 15 bases in the middle. This CDR3 is built from 16 residues. Germline loops: CDR1 SGHRS, CDR2 YFSETQ. The CDR3 here is CASSSLTGGTYNEQFF. The DNA for the CDR3 is TGCGCCAGCAGCTCGCTGACAGGCGGAACCTACAATGAGCAGTTCTTC.

This chain connects TRBV29-1 to TRBJ2-7, with TRBD2 matching over 7 bases. The junction had 13 bases not matched to a gene; V was cut back by 5 bases and J by 6 bases. CDR3 length equals 14 residues. Germline CDR1 SQVTM, CDR2 ANQGSEA. The chain's CDR3 is CSVLGGVGPPEQYF. Here the CDR3 DNA reads TGCAGCGTTCTTGGGGGGGTCGGGCCTCCCGAGCAGTACTTC.

The gene calls are TRBV29-1 and TRBJ2-7, with D hard to call. Germline CDR1 is SQVTM and CDR2 is ANQGSEA. Trimming removed 0 bases at V and 8 bases at J, with 11 bases between. The CDR3 is made up of 12 amino acids. This CDR3 reads CSVEDRAAKQYF. The CDR3 nucleotides are TGCAGCGTTGAAGATCGGGCAGCTAAGCAGTACTTC.

This clone was found a few times. The J gene is TRBJ2-2, the V gene TRBV2; TRBD1 might be the D (5 bases). The germline V and J ends were trimmed by 2 bases and 6 bases, with 10 bases remaining between them. The CDR3 is 14 amino acids. Germline V lookup: CDR1 SNHLY, CDR2 FYNNEI. The CDR3 spells CASSELGEAGELFF. The CDR3 nucleotides read TGTGCCAGCAGTGAATTAGGGGAAGCCGGGGAGCTGTTTTTT.

The chain has TRBV27 and TRBJ1-1, with D uncertain. Germline CDR1 is MNHEY and CDR2 is SMNVEV (reference sequence). The V and J ends lost 1 base and 1 base respectively, with 7 bases between them. This CDR3 is built from 14 residues. Here the CDR3 DNA reads TGTGCCAGCAGTTTATATCTAGGGAACACTGAAGCTTTCTTT. As protein: CASSLYLGNTEAFF.

To note about this clone: The limits of the CDR3 on the DNA are not certain, so only TCRdb's listed CDR3 is given. V gene TRBV27 combines with J gene TRBJ1-2. The V gene's germline CDR1 is MNHEY and CDR2 SMNVEV (reference sequence). 14 amino acids form the CDR3, both terminal residues included. The CDR3 reads CASSSSWGAHGYTF.

This clone was counted once. CDR3 loop: CASSFVSSGTDNYEQYF. The CDR3 bases are TGTGCCAGCAGCTTTGTCAGTTCCGGGACAGACAATTACGAGCAGTACTTC. The rearrangement uses TRBV13 and TRBJ2-7; 7 nucleotides agree with TRBD1. This CDR3 comprises 17 residues. Looked up from germline, CDR1 is PRHDT and CDR2 is FYEKMQ (reference sequence). Trimming took 3 bases from V and 4 from J; bases not matched to a gene: 15.

The chain couples TRBV19 to TRBJ2-7, with a possible D match to TRBD1 (5 bases). The V end lost 5 bases, the J end lost 5 bases, and 16 bases lay between the germline ends. This CDR3 has 14 residues. Germline assignment: CDR1 LNHDA and CDR2 SQIVND (reference sequence). CDR3 loop: CASSVRPDRHEQYF. CDR3 in DNA: TGTGCCAGTAGTGTTAGACCTGACAGACACGAGCAGTACTTC.